These 28 T cell receptor beta chains share one sample of origin, sequenced in a study of shared clonotypes between healthy human individuals. Sequencing was performed with immunoSEQ multiplex PCR; in TCRdb, only in-frame clones are kept and a portion is missing. This table holds over a million clones, about four fifths found once. Source material: memory CD4+ T cells from PBMCs. Subset meaning: CD45RA-negative fraction. These receptors all stem from a man aged 18-30 years in good health. Some clones in this sample may be carry-over from other donors' samples.

The chain is built from TRBV7-2 and TRBJ2-3, with 8 bases aligning to TRBD2. V shed 3 bases, J shed 2 bases, and the junction held 4 bases outside the gene matches. The CDR3 is 15 amino acids. Germline lookup yields CDR1 SGHTA and CDR2 FQGNSA. The CDR3 DNA reads TGTGCCAGCAGCTTCACTAGCGGACACACAGATACGCAGTATTTT. This codes for CASSFTSGHTDTQYF.

Note on this clone: Other DNA sequences in the same sample also yield this CDR3. V is TRBV5-1 and J is TRBJ2-7, with 11 bases lining up with TRBD2. The CDR3 has 17 residues. J was trimmed by 0 bases and V by 1 base; bases with no gene match: 6. Germline V gene lookup returns CDR1 SGHRS and CDR2 YFSETQ. The CDR3 protein is CASSLRLAGGSSYEQYF. DNA for the CDR3: TGCGCCAGCAGCTTGCGCCTAGCGGGAGGTAGCTCCTACGAGCAGTACTTC.

This clone has a handful of counts. This sequence joins TRBV19 and TRBJ2-6; D unresolved. The V end was cut by 4 bases, the J end by 0 bases, with 10 bases between. CDR1 and CDR2 from the germline V gene are LNHDA and SQIVND (reference sequence). The CDR3 covers 16 residues. CDR3 nucleotides: TGTGCCAGTAGTAGTATCCACTTCTCTGGGGCCAACGTCCTGACTTTC. This sequence encodes CASSSIHFSGANVLTF.

This clone was seen repeatedly, ten times or more. The chain employs TRBV28 and TRBJ2-1; no definite D call. Trimming took 6 bases from V and 4 from J, leaving 13 bases between them. CDR1 and CDR2 from the germline V gene are MDHEN and SYDVKM. The length of the CDR3 is 14 residues. The CDR3 DNA reads TGTGCCAGCAGCCTCTTTACCGATTACAATGAGCAGTTCTTC. Amino acid sequence: CASSLFTDYNEQFF.

The gene calls are TRBV11-1 and TRBJ2-7; the match to TRBD2 covers 9 bases. The CDR3 totals 15 residues. Looked up from germline, CDR1 is SGHAT and CDR2 is FQDESV (reference sequence). The junction had 7 bases not matched to a gene; V was cut back by 5 bases and J by 2 bases. The CDR3 protein is CASSSATSGTYEQYF. The CDR3 DNA reads as TGTGCCAGCAGCAGCGCGACTAGCGGTACCTACGAGCAGTACTTC.

CDR3 region: CASSCSRADGELFF. The CDR3 region has the DNA TGTGCCAGCAGTTGCAGCCGGGCCGACGGGGAGCTGTTTTTT. The chain uses TRBV6-5 and TRBJ2-2; no reliable D call. CDR1 and CDR2 from the germline V gene are MNHEY and SVGAGI. The CDR3 runs to 14 residues. With 4 bases removed from V and 7 bases from J, the gap between germline ends came to 13 bases.

The V and J genes are TRBV5-1 and TRBJ2-6; 8 positions agree with TRBD1. Germline assignment: CDR1 SGHRS and CDR2 YFSETQ. The ends lost 4 bases at V and 6 bases at J; junction bases unmatched: 9. There are 16 residues in the CDR3. The CDR3 sequence: CASSPVGQGVANVLTF. The CDR3 DNA sequence: TGCGCCAGCAGCCCGGTTGGACAGGGAGTGGCCAACGTCCTGACTTTC.

This sequence joins TRBV27 and TRBJ2-6; 8 bases match TRBD1. The CDR3 spans 19 residues. With 5 bases clipped from V and 3 bases from J, the junction kept 15 bases outside the gene matches. CDR1 MNHEY and CDR2 SMNVEV come from the germline V gene (reference sequence). CDR3 loop: CASSGRQGPPRVGANVLTF. The CDR3 nucleotides read TGTGCCAGCAGTGGCCGACAGGGGCCCCCGAGGGTTGGGGCCAACGTCCTGACTTTC.

The J gene is TRBJ2-3, the V gene TRBV5-8, with TRBD2 matching 12 bases. The CDR3 is 16 residues long. The germline gives CDR1 SGHTS, CDR2 YDEGEE. J gave up 3 bases and V 4 bases, and 6 bases lay outside the gene matches. In nucleotides, the CDR3 is TGTGCCAGCAGCACAAGCGGACTAGCGGGAACAGATACGCAGTATTTT. Its translation is CASSTSGLAGTDTQYF.

The chain links TRBV30 to TRBJ1-5; D uncertain. CDR1 is GTSNPN, CDR2 SVGIG, per germline (reference sequence). Trimming left V 5 bases short and J 1 base short, with 9 bases between. The CDR3 totals 13 residues. The CDR3, as DNA: TGTGCCTGGGGACCGTGGAGCAATCAGCCCCAGCATTTT. Translating gives CAWGPWSNQPQHF.

V and J are TRBV9 and TRBJ2-5, with TRBD1 identical over 7 bases. Germline trimming cut 3 bases from V and 4 bases from J; bases unmatched to any gene: 9. CDR3 size: 15 residues. CDR1 and CDR2 (germline): SGDLS, YYNGEE. CDR3: CASSGAGGYIETQYF. CDR3 DNA: TGTGCCAGCAGCGGGGCAGGGGGTTATATAGAGACCCAGTACTTC. Full variable domain (missing parts from reference TRBV9 and TRBJ2-5): DSGVTQTPKHLITATGQRVTLRCSPRSGDLSVYWYQQSLDQGLQFLIQYYNGEERAKGNILERFSAQQFPDLHSELNLSSLELGDSALYFCASSGAGGYIETQYFGPGTRLLVL.

J is TRBJ2-3 and V is TRBV29-1, with TRBD2 matching over 14 bases. The CDR3 covers 16 residues. Germline assignment: CDR1 SQVTM and CDR2 ANQGSEA. Trimming cost V 4 bases and J 9 bases; bases outside gene matches: 12. The CDR3 reads CSVGTGTSGRRGTQYF. Written as DNA, the CDR3 is TGCAGCGTTGGCACCGGGACTAGCGGGAGAAGGGGCACGCAGTATTTT.

As regards this clone: A read error is likely here: a far larger clone is one base away. The rearrangement uses TRBV5-1 and TRBJ1-2, with D uncertain. Germline lookup yields CDR1 SGHRS and CDR2 YFSETQ. The CDR3 runs to 13 residues. The V end lost 0 bases, the J end lost 7 bases, and 10 bases lay between the germline ends. The CDR3 protein is CASSLVGLGGYTF. In nucleotides, the CDR3 is TGCGCCAGCAGCTTGGTCGGTCTTGGTGGCTACACCTTC. The variable domain in full, with the rest retrieved from reference TRBV5-1 and TRBJ1-2, is KAGVTQTPRYLIKTRGQQVTLSCSPISGHRSVSWYQQTPGQGLQFLFEYFSETQRNKGNFPGRFSGRQFSNSRSEMNVSTLELGDSALYLCASSLVGLGGYTFGSGTRLTVV.

V and J are TRBV2 and TRBJ2-2; D remains unclear. Trimming removed 1 base from V and 3 bases from J, with 9 bases in between. Germline V gives CDR1 SNHLY, CDR2 FYNNEI. The CDR3 is 15 residues long. The CDR3, as DNA: TGTGCCAGCAGTGAAGAGCCGTCCCACACCGGGGAGCTGTTTTTT. Its translation is CASSEEPSHTGELFF. Combining the CDR3 with reference TRBV2 and TRBJ2-2 gives the whole variable domain EPEVTQTPSHQVTQMGQEVILRCVPISNHLYFYWYRQILGQKVEFLVSFYNNEISEKSEIFDDQFSVERPDGSNFTLKIRSTKLEDSAMYFCASSEEPSHTGELFFGEGSRLTVL.

The V call is TRBV5-1, the J call TRBJ2-6; no clear D. Trimming took off 0 bases at V and 0 bases at J, with 7 bases between the two ends. This CDR3 region has 16 residues. Germline V gene sequence: CDR1 SGHRS, CDR2 YFSETQ. The CDR3 coding sequence is TGCGCCAGCAGCTTGGGCGGTTACTCTGGGGCCAACGTCCTGACTTTC. It is translated as CASSLGGYSGANVLTF.

The V and J genes are TRBV5-4 and TRBJ1-2, with D possibly matching TRBD1 (5 bases). Germline values: CDR1 SGHNT, CDR2 YYREEE (reference sequence). This CDR3 region has 15 residues. The germline V and J ends were trimmed by 4 bases and 2 bases, with 15 bases remaining between them. In DNA form, the CDR3 reads TGTGCCAGCAGCCAGGGTCCCACCAAGAACTATGGCTACACCTTC. Protein: CASSQGPTKNYGYTF.

The V call is TRBV4-2, the J call TRBJ2-7, with D tentatively TRBD1 (6 bases). This CDR3 contains 15 residues. Germline values: CDR1 LGHNA, CDR2 YNFKEQ. V was shortened by 0 bases and J by 7 bases, with 16 bases between the two germline ends. The CDR3 here is CASSQDLDSLREQYF. The CDR3 DNA follows: TGTGCCAGCAGCCAAGATCTGGACAGCTTGAGGGAGCAGTACTTC.

The chain recombines TRBV19 with TRBJ2-1; 15 bases fit TRBD2. Trimming removed 8 bases from V and 9 bases from J; junction bases left unmatched: 17. This CDR3 has 18 residues. Looked up from germline, CDR1 is LNHDA and CDR2 is SQIVND (reference sequence). CDR3 nucleotides: TGTGCCAGTGGACTCAGGACTAGCGGGAGGGAACGGCGGAGTGAGCAGTTCTTC. This gives the protein CASGLRTSGRERRSEQFF. Based on the CDR3 plus reference TRBV19 and TRBJ2-1, the full variable domain is DGGITQSPKYLFRKEGQNVTLSCEQNLNHDAMYWYRQDPGQGLRLIYYSQIVNDFQKGDIAEGYSVSREKKESFPLTVTSAQKNPTAFYLCASGLRTSGRERRSEQFFGPGTRLTVL.

The rearrangement uses TRBV11-2 and TRBJ2-5, with unresolved D. The CDR3 extends over 12 amino acids. Germline V gene sequence: CDR1 SGHAT, CDR2 FQNNGV. V lost 1 base and J 5 bases, leaving 5 bases between the germline ends. The CDR3 here is CASSLGDETQYF. The CDR3 DNA follows: TGTGCCAGCAGCTTAGGTGACGAGACCCAGTACTTC.

V is TRBV5-1 and J is TRBJ2-1; 10 bases line up with TRBD2. Per the germline V gene, CDR1 is SGHRS and CDR2 is YFSETQ. The CDR3 is 18 residues long. With 3 bases clipped from V and 0 bases from J, the junction kept 9 bases outside the gene matches. This CDR3 is CASSSTGLAESSYNEQFF. The CDR3 nucleotides read TGCGCCAGCAGCTCCACTGGACTAGCGGAGAGCTCCTACAATGAGCAGTTCTTC. Supplemented by reference TRBV5-1 and TRBJ2-1, the full variable domain reads KAGVTQTPRYLIKTRGQQVTLSCSPISGHRSVSWYQQTPGQGLQFLFEYFSETQRNKGNFPGRFSGRQFSNSRSEMNVSTLELGDSALYLCASSSTGLAESSYNEQFFGPGTRLTVL.

The chain links TRBV28 to TRBJ2-2; TRBD2 agrees at 8 bases. Germline CDR1 reads MDHEN; CDR2 reads SYDVKM. CDR3 length equals 16 residues. J was trimmed by 1 base and V by 7 bases; bases with no gene match: 8. For the CDR3, the DNA is TGTGCCAGCACCCGGGGGGGTAGCGGGAACACCGGGGAGCTGTTTTTT. It translates to CASTRGGSGNTGELFF.

The chain joins TRBV7-9 to TRBJ2-2; the D gene is possibly TRBD1 (5 bases). Trimming cost V 3 bases and J 5 bases, with 13 bases left between them. Germline V gene data show CDR1 as SEHNR and CDR2 as FQNEAQ (reference sequence). CDR3 length: 15 amino acids. The CDR3 bases are TGTGCCAGCAGCTTGGGTCAGGGAAAGACCGGGGAGCTGTTTTTT. This codes for CASSLGQGKTGELFF. Supplemented by reference TRBV7-9 and TRBJ2-2, the full variable domain reads DTGVSQNPRHKITKRGQNVTFRCDPISEHNRLYWYRQTLGQGPEFLTYFQNEAQLEKSRLLSDRFSAERPKGSFSTLEIQRTEQGDSAMYLCASSLGQGKTGELFFGEGSRLTVL.

Concerning this clone itself: A read error is the likely source, as a far larger clone sits one nucleotide away. The V call is TRBV6-5, the J call TRBJ2-2; D might be TRBD1 or TRBD2, each matching 5 bases. V shed 8 bases and J shed 0 bases, with 10 bases lying between them. The germline V gene encodes CDR1 MNHEY and CDR2 SVGAGI. CDR3 length: 14 amino acids. The CDR3 DNA follows: TGTGCCAGCGGGGGACGCCCGAACACCGGGGAGCTGTTTTTT. Translated, it gives CASGGRPNTGELFF.

Concerning this clone itself: This sample includes further DNA sequences coding for the same CDR3. This chain connects TRBV5-1 to TRBJ1-1; D is undetermined. Per the germline V gene, CDR1 is SGHRS and CDR2 is YFSETQ. The CDR3 runs to 14 residues. Trimming left V 0 bases short and J 1 base short, with 7 bases between. The CDR3 bases are TGCGCCAGCAGCTTGGGCGTGGGGAACACTGAAGCTTTCTTT. Protein product: CASSLGVGNTEAFF.

V is TRBV25-1 and J is TRBJ2-5; weak D call: TRBD1 (6 bases). CDR1 is MGHDK, CDR2 SYGVNS, per germline. V was clipped by 4 bases and J by 5 bases, with 11 bases between them. The CDR3 has 13 residues. CDR3 sequence (DNA): TGTGCCAGCAGTGGGGACAAAGTGGAGACCCAGTACTTC. This sequence encodes CASSGDKVETQYF.

On this clone itself: Other DNA sequences in the sample encode the same CDR3. DNA of the CDR3: TGTGCCAGCAGTGAGGGGGGGGCTAACTATGGCTACACCTTC. Protein product: CASSEGGANYGYTF. The chain joins TRBV6-1 to TRBJ1-2, with a possible D match to TRBD1 (5 bases). The CDR3 is 14 residues long. Germline CDR1 and CDR2: MNHNS and SASEGT. Trimming cost V 3 bases and J 0 bases, with 8 bases left between them.

The chain uses TRBV19 and TRBJ2-7; 8 nucleotides align to TRBD2. The ends lost 1 base at V and 1 base at J; junction bases unmatched: 6. The CDR3 is 16 residues long. Germline V gives CDR1 LNHDA, CDR2 SQIVND (reference sequence). The CDR3 DNA follows: TGTGCCAGTAGTATAGGACCCGCTAGCGGGTCCTACGAGCAGTACTTC. Translation: CASSIGPASGSYEQYF.

The V and J genes are TRBV7-8 and TRBJ2-5; D unclear. The J call may be faulty, since TRBJ2-7 better matches the DNA end. Germline CDR1 and CDR2: SGHVS and FQNEAQ. CDR3 length: 14 residues. The CDR3 region is CASSLRAGPYEQYF. CDR3 in DNA: TGTGCCAGCAGCTTACGGGCCGGGCCCTACGAGCAGTACTTC.